The next 25 T cell receptor beta chains were all read from a single sample in a study of T cell responses to AZD1222 COVID-19 vaccine. Clones were read by immunoSEQ multiplex PCR, and TCRdb kept only the in-frame ones, dropping some. The table records approximately 81,000 clones, about 80% of them present only once. Sequencing used peripheral blood, obtained 28 days after the second AZD1222 dose. These receptors were collected from an adult who received the AZD1222 COVID-19 vaccine.

The V gene is TRBV10-3, the J gene TRBJ2-7, with D unclear. The CDR3 length is 12 residues. Germline V gene sequence: CDR1 ENHRY, CDR2 SYGVKD. V shed 4 bases and J shed 4 bases, with 8 bases lying between them. CDR3 region: CAISVAAYEQYF. The CDR3 nucleotides read TGTGCCATCAGTGTGGCGGCGTACGAGCAGTACTTC.

In DNA, the CDR3 is TGTGCCAGCAGTTTCGGCCCTATAAATGAAAAACTGTTTTTT. Residues: CASSFGPINEKLFF. The chain couples TRBV28 to TRBJ1-4; D call uncertain. There are 14 residues in the CDR3. Germline V gene sequence: CDR1 MDHEN, CDR2 SYDVKM. V was shortened by 3 bases and J by 5 bases, with 10 bases between the two germline ends.

This clone was detected only a few times. The chain has TRBV21-1 and TRBJ2-7; the D call in the table, TRBD1, was not verified against the DNA. TRBV21-1 is assigned pseudogene status. The CDR3 contains 14 residues. CDR3 amino acids: CASSKELDTPEQYF. CDR3 DNA: TGTGCCAGCAGCAAAGAATTGGACACGCCAGAGCAGTACTTC.

This chain links TRBV5-1 with TRBJ2-3; 7 positions agree with TRBD1. This CDR3 is 16 amino acids long. V lost 5 bases, J lost 3 bases, and 12 bases stayed unmatched. Germline CDR1 SGHRS, CDR2 YFSETQ. CDR3 region: CASSPTTGSWTDTQYF. CDR3 nucleotides: TGCGCCAGCAGTCCCACGACAGGGTCATGGACAGATACGCAGTATTTT.

V gene TRBV19 combines with J gene TRBJ1-5; TRBD1 matches 9 bases. Germline trimming cut 6 bases from V and 6 bases from J; bases unmatched to any gene: 9. The CDR3 extends over 15 amino acids. Germline-derived CDR1 and CDR2 are LNHDA and SQIVND (reference sequence). In nucleotides, the CDR3 is TGTGCCAGTAGCGGACCGGGACAGGGACCTCAGCCCCAGCATTTT. This translates into CASSGPGQGPQPQHF.

This clone is a singleton in its sample. The DNA of the CDR3 is TGTGCCAGCAGCTTGCGACAGTTCTATGGCTACACCTTC. Protein sequence: CASSLRQFYGYTF. This chain uses TRBV5-4 with TRBJ1-2, with D possibly matching TRBD1 (5 bases). The CDR3 contains 13 residues. Germline CDR1 and CDR2: SGHNT and YYREEE (reference sequence). Trimming left V 1 base short and J 4 bases short, with 8 bases between.

The V gene is TRBV16, the J gene TRBJ1-5; D is unresolved. Trimming took 4 bases from V and 4 from J, leaving 11 bases between them. This CDR3 is 14 amino acids long. The germline V gene encodes CDR1 KGHSY and CDR2 FQNENV. CDR3 sequence: CASSLDGGNQPQHF. CDR3 sequence (DNA): TGTGCCAGCAGCCTGGACGGCGGAAATCAGCCCCAGCATTTT. The full variable domain, completed using reference TRBV16 and TRBJ1-5, is GEEVAQTPKHLVRGEGQKAKLYCAPIKGHSYVFWYQQVLKNEFKFLISFQNENVFDETGMPKERFSAKCLPNSPCSLEIQATKLEDSAVYFCASSLDGGNQPQHFGDGTRLSIL.

The chain links TRBV6-2 or TRBV6-3 to TRBJ2-1, with a tentative D call TRBD1 (6 bases). CDR3 length equals 15 residues. Per the germline V gene, CDR1 is MNHEY and CDR2 is SVGEGT. The V and J ends lost 5 bases and 0 bases respectively, with 11 bases between them. CDR3: CASSGGHLSYNEQFF. Written as DNA, the CDR3 is TGTGCCAGCAGTGGGGGACACCTCTCCTACAATGAGCAGTTCTTC.

The CDR3 bases are TGTGCCAGCAGTCCCCTTGCGACAGGGCGCTATGGCTACACCTTC. This sequence encodes CASSPLATGRYGYTF. J is TRBJ1-2 and V is TRBV28, with 7 nucleotides matching TRBD1. This CDR3 spans 15 amino acids. V lost 5 bases to trimming and J lost 4 bases; unmatched junction nucleotides: 10. In germline, CDR1 is MDHEN, CDR2 SYDVKM.

The V call is TRBV3-1 (or the pseudogene TRBV3-2), the J call TRBJ1-2; 7 bases line up with TRBD1. The CDR3 runs 14 residues. The germline V gene encodes CDR1 LGHDT and CDR2 YNNKEL (reference sequence). The V and J ends lost 4 bases and 4 bases, in that order; junction bases with no gene match: 6. CDR3 in amino acids: CASSPIRDSYGYTF. In DNA form, the CDR3 reads TGTGCCAGCAGCCCAATACGGGACAGCTATGGCTACACCTTC.

The chain has TRBV19 and TRBJ2-1; the match to TRBD2 covers 10 bases. V lost 3 bases and J lost 6; bases outside the gene matches: 8. The V gene's germline CDR1 is LNHDA and CDR2 SQIVND (reference sequence). The CDR3 extends over 16 amino acids. CDR3 bases: TGTGCCAGTAGTATTGAGTGGACTAGCGGTCGCAATGAGCAGTTCTTC. This gives the protein CASSIEWTSGRNEQFF.

The chain joins TRBV28 to TRBJ2-5; 11 bases match TRBD1. The germline CDR1 and CDR2 sequences are MDHEN and SYDVKM. This CDR3 has 14 amino acids. Trimming removed 6 bases from V and 2 bases from J; junction bases left unmatched: 2. The CDR3 DNA is TGTGCCAGCAGAGGGGACAGGGGGCAAGAGACCCAGTACTTC. Translation: CASRGDRGQETQYF.

The rearrangement links TRBV7-9 to TRBJ1-1; perhaps TRBD1 as D (5 bases). Germline CDR1 is SEHNR and CDR2 is FQNEAQ (reference sequence). The CDR3 length is 12 residues. V dropped 1 base and J dropped 11 bases, with 11 bases sitting between them. CDR3 sequence: CASSLVAGEAFF. CDR3 DNA: TGTGCCAGCAGCTTAGTGGCGGGGGAGGCTTTCTTT.

V and J are TRBV29-1 and TRBJ2-7, with a possible D match to TRBD1 (7 bases). The V gene lost 4 bases and the J gene lost 6 bases, with 16 bases spanning the gap. The CDR3 spans 13 residues. Germline V gene lookup returns CDR1 SQVTM and CDR2 ANQGSEA. CDR3 sequence reads: CSVGQGGRREQYF. CDR3 DNA sequence: TGCAGCGTTGGGCAGGGGGGTCGGCGCGAGCAGTACTTC.

The V gene is TRBV6-1, the J gene TRBJ1-6, with D unresolved. V was cut by 2 bases and J by 10 bases, with 9 bases left in between. The CDR3 consists of 13 residues. Per germline, CDR1 MNHNS and CDR2 SASEGT. CDR3 sequence: CASSEIEGSPLHF. The CDR3 region has the DNA TGTGCCAGCAGTGAAATAGAAGGGTCACCCCTCCACTTT.

The chain links TRBV7-2 to TRBJ2-7; D possibly corresponds to TRBD2 (6 bases). The CDR3 has 15 residues. Deletions cut 2 bases from V and 6 bases from J, with 17 bases between. The germline CDR1 and CDR2 sequences are SGHTA and FQGNSA. CDR3 in DNA: TGTGCCAGCAGCTTAAGGCTTGCCTCCGGGGGCGAGCAGTACTTC. Its protein is CASSLRLASGGEQYF.

CDR3 protein: CAWSVGGNQPQHF. CDR3 DNA: TGTGCCTGGAGTGTCGGCGGAAATCAGCCCCAGCATTTT. This chain joins TRBV30 and TRBJ1-5; D ambiguous. V lost 0 bases to trimming and J lost 4 bases, with 7 bases between them. In germline, CDR1 is GTSNPN, CDR2 SVGIG (reference sequence). The CDR3 covers 13 residues.

The chain recombines TRBV9 with TRBJ1-2; D gene ambiguous. The CDR3 covers 15 residues. Germline loops: CDR1 SGDLS, CDR2 YYNGEE. Trimming took 0 bases from V and 8 from J, leaving 17 bases between them. The CDR3 region is CASSVGQAPAGGYTF. CDR3 in DNA: TGTGCCAGCAGCGTAGGCCAGGCTCCAGCCGGGGGCTACACCTTC.

This clone was seen a handful of times. The chain combines TRBV7-6 with TRBJ1-2; 9 bases are a match to TRBD1. Trimming removed 4 bases from V and 7 bases from J; junction bases left unmatched: 16. The length of the CDR3 is 17 residues. CDR1 and CDR2 (germline): SGHVS, FNYEAQ. This CDR3 reads CASSSYRDREDLGGYTF. For the CDR3, the DNA is TGTGCCAGCAGCTCATACCGGGACAGGGAGGATCTCGGTGGCTACACCTTC.

The chain has TRBV7-8 and TRBJ2-2; 7 bases agree with TRBD1. J was trimmed by 0 bases and V by 6 bases; bases with no gene match: 13. Germline loops: CDR1 SGHVS, CDR2 FQNEAQ. The CDR3 is made up of 18 amino acids. Here the CDR3 DNA reads TGTGCCAGCAGGCAGACGCCTCGGACAGGAACGAACACCGGGGAGCTGTTTTTT. It translates to CASRQTPRTGTNTGELFF.

This clone turned up a few times. CDR3 loop: CASRRSGTPLYF. The CDR3 DNA is TGTGCCAGCAGGCGGTCCGGGACCCCCCTGTATTTT. The chain links TRBV6-5 to TRBJ2-3; D is perhaps TRBD1 or TRBD2 (5 bases each). The V gene's germline CDR1 is MNHEY and CDR2 SVGAGI. The CDR3 runs to 12 residues. The V gene lost 6 bases and the J gene lost 14 bases, with 18 bases spanning the gap.

As concerns this clone: The sample holds other DNA sequences that translate to the same CDR3. V usage is TRBV11-2 and J usage is TRBJ2-7, with 13 bases that match TRBD2. V lost 1 base and J lost 3; bases outside the gene matches: 0. The CDR3 is made up of 15 amino acids. The V gene's germline CDR1 is SGHAT and CDR2 FQNNGV. The CDR3 protein is CASSLGLAGGYEQYF. CDR3 DNA: TGTGCCAGCAGCTTAGGACTAGCGGGAGGCTACGAGCAGTACTTC.

V gene TRBV19 combines with J gene TRBJ2-2, with 8 positions matching TRBD2. From germline, CDR1 is LNHDA and CDR2 SQIVND (reference sequence). V dropped 9 bases and J dropped 6; count of bases not matched to a gene: 12. The CDR3 runs to 15 residues. DNA for the CDR3: TGTGCCAGCCTTAGCGGGAAGGGATCGGCCGGGGAGCTGTTTTTT. Its translation is CASLSGKGSAGELFF.

This chain links TRBV6-2 or TRBV6-3 with TRBJ2-7; 8 nucleotides line up with TRBD1. The CDR3 extends over 13 amino acids. Germline V gives CDR1 MNHEY, CDR2 SVGEGT. V trimming: 4 bases; J trimming: 3 bases; junction bases outside the gene matches: 2. For the CDR3, the DNA is TGTGCCAGCAGTTGGACAGGGCTCTACGAGCAGTACTTC. It encodes CASSWTGLYEQYF.

For the CDR3, the DNA is TGTGCCAGTAGTATAGGACTAGGGAACAATGAGCAGTTCTTC. Translating it yields CASSIGLGNNEQFF. This chain joins TRBV19 and TRBJ2-1; tentatively, D is TRBD2 (6 bases). Germline lookup yields CDR1 LNHDA and CDR2 SQIVND (reference sequence). Trimming took 1 base from V and 5 from J, leaving 9 bases between them. This CDR3 has 14 residues.